These 22 T cell receptor beta chains were all obtained from the same sample, sequenced in a study of cytomegalovirus exposure and HLA in healthy donors. The PCR had 60 Vbeta and 13 Jbeta primers. Libraries were prepared by immunoSEQ multiplex PCR; TCRdb keeps only in-frame clonotypes and omits some of them. This listing includes about 160,000 clones. Sequenced input: PBMCs. The receptors originated from a man aged 25-45 years in good health and CMV-seronegative.

This sequence joins TRBV27 and TRBJ2-7; 8 nucleotides match TRBD1. V was pared by 4 bases and J by 6 bases, with 14 bases of the junction left unmatched. The CDR3 sequence is 16 residues long. The germline CDR1 and CDR2 sequences are MNHEY and SMNVEV (reference sequence). The CDR3 bases are TGTGCCAGCAGTTCCGAGGCCTGGACAGGGAGAACCGAGCAGTACTTC. It yields the protein CASSSEAWTGRTEQYF.

V usage is TRBV19 and J usage is TRBJ1-1; 8 nucleotides line up with TRBD1. CDR3 length: 14 residues. Germline CDR1 LNHDA, CDR2 SQIVND (reference sequence). The junction had 2 bases not matched to a gene; V was cut back by 3 bases and J by 2 bases. CDR3 DNA: TGTGCCAGTAGTATTGACAGGGGTAACACTGAAGCTTTCTTT. Translated: CASSIDRGNTEAFF.

V usage is TRBV5-1 and J usage is TRBJ2-7, with TRBD1 matching 10 bases. The V segment lost 9 bases and the J segment 4 bases; nucleotides outside the gene matches: 7. Germline V gene sequence: CDR1 SGHRS, CDR2 YFSETQ. The CDR3 has 13 residues. CDR3 sequence (DNA): TGCGCCACCCGGGCGGACAGGGGGTACGAGCAGTACTTC. Its translation is CATRADRGYEQYF.

The chain has TRBV4-1 and TRBJ1-3; TRBD1 matches 8 bases. From germline, CDR1 is MGHRA and CDR2 YSYEKL. J gave up 4 bases and V 4 bases, and 9 bases lay outside the gene matches. CDR3 length equals 16 residues. DNA for the CDR3: TGCGCCAGCAGCCGTCCCGGGACAGGCGGAGGAAACACCATATATTTT. It translates to CASSRPGTGGGNTIYF.

The rearrangement uses TRBV5-1 and TRBJ2-3; a possible D gene is TRBD1 (5 bases). V dropped 1 base and J dropped 4 bases, with 13 bases sitting between them. The CDR3 is 15 amino acids. Germline CDR1 and CDR2: SGHRS and YFSETQ. The CDR3 loop is CASSLQGLNSDTQYF. CDR3 in DNA: TGCGCCAGCAGCTTGCAGGGTTTAAACTCAGATACGCAGTATTTT.

The V gene is TRBV19, the J gene TRBJ2-2; 7 bases fit TRBD2. V was pared by 3 bases and J by 6 bases, with 7 bases of the junction left unmatched. CDR1 and CDR2 from the germline V gene are LNHDA and SQIVND (reference sequence). CDR3 length equals 15 residues. CDR3 coding DNA: TGTGCCAGTAGTATTTATGCGGGGGACGCCGGGGAGCTGTTTTTT. Translated: CASSIYAGDAGELFF.

The chain recombines TRBV30 with TRBJ1-3, with D maybe TRBD1 (5 bases). Trimming shortened V by 3 bases and J by 0 bases, and 9 bases separated the two germline ends. The CDR3 consists of 14 residues. The germline V gene has CDR1 GTSNPN and CDR2 SVGIG (reference sequence). The DNA for the CDR3 is TGTGCCTGGAGCCGACAGTACTCTGGAAACACCATATATTTT. This gives the protein CAWSRQYSGNTIYF.

The chain has TRBV11-2 and TRBJ2-1; D possibly corresponds to TRBD2 (7 bases). CDR1 SGHAT and CDR2 FQNNGV come from the germline V gene. The length of the CDR3 is 16 residues. The V end lost 5 bases, the J end lost 3 bases, and 17 bases lay between the germline ends. The CDR3 nucleotides read TGTGCCAGCAGCCGTCTCGGCGGGGGCAGCTACAATGAGCAGTTCTTC. Its protein is CASSRLGGGSYNEQFF. Drawing the rest from reference TRBV11-2 and TRBJ2-1, the complete variable domain is EAGVAQSPRYKIIEKRQSVAFWCNPISGHATLYWYQQILGQGPKLLIQFQNNGVVDDSQLPKDRFSAERLKGVDSTLKIQPAKLEDSAVYLCASSRLGGGSYNEQFFGPGTRLTVL.

V is TRBV6-4 and J is TRBJ2-1; 7 nucleotides line up with TRBD2. Looked up from germline, CDR1 is MRHNA and CDR2 is SNTAGT. V was clipped by 4 bases and J by 7 bases; unmatched bases: 4. This CDR3 is built from 13 residues. This CDR3 is CASSGRENNEQFF. Written as DNA, the CDR3 is TGTGCCAGCAGTGGGCGGGAGAATAATGAGCAGTTCTTC.

CDR3 sequence (DNA): TGTGCCAGCACAACTAGCGGGAGCGGCACCGGGGAGCTGTTTTTT. Encoded protein: CASTTSGSGTGELFF. The V call is TRBV28, the J call TRBJ2-2, with 11 bases that match TRBD2. The J segment lost 4 bases and the V segment lost 7 bases, leaving 5 bases of the junction unmatched. The CDR3 is 15 amino acids. Germline values: CDR1 MDHEN, CDR2 SYDVKM.

The gene calls are TRBV6-1 and TRBJ2-7; 9 nucleotides line up with TRBD1. Germline CDR1 MNHNS, CDR2 SASEGT. The trim removed 3 bases at V and 0 bases at J, leaving 12 bases unmatched. The CDR3 loop spans 18 amino acids. The CDR3 nucleotides read TGTGCCAGCAGTGACCTATCCCCGGGACAGGGTTTCTCCTACGAGCAGTACTTC. Its protein is CASSDLSPGQGFSYEQYF.

This rearrangement joins TRBV6-1 to TRBJ2-7, with unresolved D. Between the trimmed V and J ends, which lost 4 bases and 6 bases, there was a span of 19 bases. The CDR3 runs to 15 residues. Looked up from germline, CDR1 is MNHNS and CDR2 is SASEGT. CDR3 amino acids: CASSATSKTFVEQYF. The CDR3 DNA sequence: TGTGCCAGCAGTGCGACATCTAAGACATTTGTCGAGCAGTACTTC.

The CDR3 sequence is CASSLGSGQETQYF. Written as DNA, the CDR3 is TGTGCCAGCAGCTTAGGTAGCGGCCAAGAGACCCAGTACTTC. The V and J genes are TRBV11-1 and TRBJ2-5; D is perhaps TRBD2 (6 bases). The CDR3 runs to 14 residues. CDR1 SGHAT and CDR2 FQDESV come from the germline V gene (reference sequence). V lost 1 base and J 1 base, leaving 7 bases between the germline ends.

The rearrangement links TRBV28 to TRBJ1-4; tentatively, D is TRBD1 (5 bases). The CDR3 totals 16 residues. Germline loops: CDR1 MDHEN, CDR2 SYDVKM. V lost 5 bases, J lost 11 bases, and 24 bases lay in between. This CDR3 is CASSTGGTGPFGKLFF. The CDR3 nucleotides read TGTGCCAGCAGTACTGGGGGGACGGGCCCCTTTGGGAAACTGTTTTTT.

The V gene is TRBV4-1, the J gene TRBJ2-3, with TRBD1 as a possible D gene (5 bases). V gave up 0 bases and J gave up 11 bases, with 15 bases separating them. CDR3 length: 14 residues. The germline V gene has CDR1 MGHRA and CDR2 YSYEKL. CDR3 DNA: TGCGCCAGCAGCCAAGATCTAGGGGCTAGGGTGCAGTATTTT. It yields the protein CASSQDLGARVQYF.

The chain is built from TRBV15 and TRBJ1-5; weak D call: TRBD1 (5 bases). The CDR3 length is 12 residues. V shed 6 bases and J shed 4 bases, with 7 bases lying between them. Germline-derived CDR1 and CDR2 are LNHNV and YYDKDF (reference sequence). The CDR3 here is CATRGPNQPQHF. The CDR3 coding sequence is TGTGCCACCAGGGGGCCTAATCAGCCCCAGCATTTT.

CDR3 nucleotides: TGTGCCAGCAGTTACCCGCGGGGTACCCAAGAGACCCAGTACTTC. Translated, it gives CASSYPRGTQETQYF. The genes are TRBV6-5 and TRBJ2-5, with D perhaps matching TRBD2 (6 bases). The CDR3 is 15 residues long. Germline lookup yields CDR1 MNHEY and CDR2 SVGAGI. With 2 bases removed from V and 1 base from J, the gap between germline ends came to 11 bases.

V and J are TRBV28 and TRBJ1-1, with TRBD1 as a possible D gene (5 bases). Trimming pared 3 bases from V and 12 bases from J, leaving 14 bases between. The germline CDR1 and CDR2 sequences are MDHEN and SYDVKM. This CDR3 spans 12 amino acids. CDR3 in amino acids: CASSFRGRQSFF. As DNA, the CDR3 is TGTGCCAGCAGTTTTAGGGGCCGGCAGTCTTTCTTT.

V gene TRBV7-6 combines with J gene TRBJ2-2; D is ambiguous. CDR1 and CDR2 from the germline V gene are SGHVS and FNYEAQ. V was cut by 5 bases and J by 6 bases, with 10 bases left in between. The CDR3 contains 13 residues. The CDR3 loop reads CASSNLGAGELFF. Here the CDR3 DNA reads TGTGCCAGCAGCAATCTAGGTGCCGGGGAGCTGTTTTTT.

J is TRBJ2-5 and V is TRBV2; 9 bases agree with TRBD1. From germline, CDR1 is SNHLY and CDR2 FYNNEI. With 10 bases clipped from V and 4 bases from J, the junction kept 4 bases outside the gene matches. The CDR3 is made up of 12 amino acids. CDR3 nucleotide sequence: TGTGCCACTCACAGGGGGCGAGAGACCCAGTACTTC. Protein product: CATHRGRETQYF.

This chain joins TRBV9 and TRBJ2-3; a weak D match, TRBD2 (6 bases). The V end was cut by 0 bases, the J end by 4 bases, with 12 bases between. The CDR3 sequence is 15 residues long. Germline V lookup: CDR1 SGDLS, CDR2 YYNGEE. The CDR3 sequence is CASSVVGGIADTQYF. The DNA of the CDR3 is TGTGCCAGCAGCGTAGTCGGGGGAATCGCAGATACGCAGTATTTT.

J is TRBJ1-4 and V is TRBV19; no definite D call. V was cut by 7 bases and J by 2 bases, with 14 bases left in between. Per the germline V gene, CDR1 is LNHDA and CDR2 is SQIVND (reference sequence). CDR3 size: 15 residues. The CDR3 sequence is CASKPGRGTNEKLFF. The DNA of the CDR3 is TGTGCCAGTAAACCCGGCAGAGGGACTAATGAAAAACTGTTTTTT.